One sample yielded the 15 T cell receptor beta chains listed below, sequenced in a study of molecular identifiers for immune sequencing clone quantification. TCRdb itself ran the PCR reads through MiXCR, one entry per CDR3 protein. The table includes about 510,000 distinct CDR3 sequences, 25% detected once. The sequencing sample was made of naive CD8+ T cells from blood, with Jurkat cell RNA spiked in. Subset here: FACS-sorted CD8+CD4-CCR7+CD45RA+ naive T cells. The receptors shown here come from a human donor in good health. Some libraries in this study had Jurkat cell RNA spiked in.

In this sample, this clonotype turned up many times. The chain has TRBV7-9 and TRBJ2-3; D not resolved. V was cut by 3 bases and J by 6 bases, with 7 bases left in between. Germline V gives CDR1 SEHNR, CDR2 FQNEAQ (reference sequence). CDR3 length: 12 amino acids. CDR3 in DNA: TGTGCCAGCAGCTTTGGCAGTGATACGCAGTATTTT. Its translation: CASSFGSDTQYF.

Comment on this clonotype: Given a much more abundant clone one base away, this may be a read error. The J gene is TRBJ2-3, the V gene TRBV7-2; 9 positions match TRBD2. CDR1 SGHTA and CDR2 FQGNSA come from the germline V gene. J gave up 4 bases and V 5 bases, and 7 bases lay outside the gene matches. This CDR3 contains 15 residues. The CDR3 region is CASSPRWTSADTQYF. The CDR3 region has the DNA TGTGCCAGCAGCCCCCGTTGGACTAGCGCAGATACGCAGTATTTT. Drawing the rest from reference TRBV7-2 and TRBJ2-3, the complete variable domain is GAGVSQSPSNKVTEKGKDVELRCDPISGHTALYWYRQSLGQGLEFLIYFQGNSAPDKSGLPSDRFSAERTGGSVSTLTIQRTQQEDSAVYLCASSPRWTSADTQYFGPGTRLTVL.

This clonotype has just a few counts. One end of the junction varies from germline; a read error may be responsible. This chain uses TRBV5-3 with TRBJ1-1; D is ambiguous. TRBV5-3 is an ORF, and what it does is uncertain. CDR3 size: 12 residues. The CDR3 DNA follows: TGTGCCAGCAGCTTTTTGGACACTGAAGCTTTCTTT. Its translation is CASSFLDTEAFF.

This clonotype was picked up many times. V usage is TRBV20-1 and J usage is TRBJ2-7; D is possibly TRBD1 (5 bases). Trimming cost V 1 base and J 1 base, with 8 bases left between them. This CDR3 is built from 13 residues. From germline, CDR1 is DFQATT and CDR2 SNEGSKA (reference sequence). DNA for the CDR3: TGCAGTGCTAGAGTCCCAGGGTCCTACGAGCAGTACTTC. It specifies CSARVPGSYEQYF.

Points on this clonotype: A much larger clone differs from this one at a single base, so this may be a read error. V usage is TRBV7-9 and J usage is TRBJ1-5, with no clear D. Germline V gene lookup returns CDR1 SEHNR and CDR2 FQNEAQ (reference sequence). V dropped 5 bases and J dropped 6 bases, with 29 bases sitting between them. The CDR3 has 19 residues. CDR3: CASSPYPHTPVKDVQPQHF. The CDR3 nucleotides read TGTGCCAGCAGCCCCTATCCACACACCCCAGTGAAGGATGTTCAGCCCCAGCATTTT.

This clonotype was observed a handful of times. The gene calls are TRBV7-9 and TRBJ2-6, with D maybe TRBD1 (5 bases). This CDR3 spans 15 amino acids. CDR1 and CDR2 from the germline V gene are SEHNR and FQNEAQ (reference sequence). Between the trimmed V and J ends, which lost 6 bases and 2 bases, there was a span of 11 bases. The chain's CDR3 is CASRPPGTGANVLTF. The CDR3 DNA reads TGTGCCAGCAGGCCTCCAGGGACTGGGGCCAACGTCCTGACTTTC.

This clonotype was recorded many times. The chain has TRBV9 and TRBJ2-1, with D possibly called TRBD1 or TRBD2 (5 bases each). Looked up from germline, CDR1 is SGDLS and CDR2 is YYNGEE. The CDR3 extends over 15 amino acids. The ends were cut back, 3 bases at V and 0 bases at J, with 10 bases in the middle. The CDR3 DNA reads as TGTGCCAGCAGCGCCGGGGCCTCCTCCTACAATGAGCAGTTCTTC. Translating it yields CASSAGASSYNEQFF.

With regard to this clonotype: A much larger clone differs by one base, so this may be a read error. V is TRBV27 and J is TRBJ2-3, with D perhaps matching TRBD1 (5 bases). Looked up from germline, CDR1 is MNHEY and CDR2 is SMNVEV (reference sequence). The CDR3 totals 13 residues. The CDR3 here is CANSLQGTDTQYF. The CDR3, as DNA: TGTGCCAACAGTTTACAGGGCACAGATACGCAGTATTTT.

V is TRBV4-3 and J is TRBJ2-5; D not resolved. The CDR3 covers 17 residues. Trimming stripped 0 bases from V and 5 bases from J, with 19 bases between. Germline V CDR1 and CDR2: LGHNA, YSLEER. The CDR3 loop reads CASSQDPAAGSHETQYF. For the CDR3, the DNA is TGCGCCAGCAGCCAAGACCCGGCGGCAGGCTCCCATGAGACCCAGTACTTC.

The chain employs TRBV27 and TRBJ2-3; D is unclear. The ends were cut back, 8 bases at V and 2 bases at J, with 11 bases in the middle. Germline V lookup: CDR1 MNHEY, CDR2 SMNVEV (reference sequence). The CDR3 length is 13 residues. The CDR3 spells CASLGPITDTQYF. CDR3 nucleotides: TGTGCCAGCCTCGGACCGATCACAGATACGCAGTATTTT.

In the case of this clonotype: A read error may be the cause here, since a much bigger clone is one base away. The conserved phenylalanine or tryptophan is not found at the CDR3 terminus, so this likely reflects a read error. This sequence joins TRBV12-3 or TRBV12-4 and TRBJ2-5; no firm D call. V gave up 1 base and J gave up 4 bases, with 4 bases separating them. This CDR3 has 12 amino acids. The CDR3 bases are TGTGCCAGCAGTTTAGGGTTAGAGACCCAGTACTCC. Encoded protein: CASSLGLETQYS.

This clonotype was observed a few times. The chain joins TRBV20-1 to TRBJ2-3; 11 bases align to TRBD2. The CDR3 is 14 residues long. Losses at the gene ends were 5 bases for V and 4 bases for J; bases not matched to a gene: 5. Germline CDR1 is DFQATT and CDR2 is SNEGSKA (reference sequence). The chain's CDR3 is CSAPSGGTADTQYF. As DNA, the CDR3 is TGCAGTGCTCCTAGCGGGGGGACCGCAGATACGCAGTATTTT.

Many counts were recorded for this clonotype. The chain links TRBV7-9 to TRBJ2-7; D remains unclear. Per germline, CDR1 SEHNR and CDR2 FQNEAQ (reference sequence). The CDR3 is 12 amino acids. The V gene lost 2 bases and the J gene lost 7 bases, with 9 bases spanning the gap. The CDR3 sequence: CASSLPGLEQYF. The CDR3 DNA follows: TGTGCCAGCAGCTTACCCGGGCTAGAGCAGTACTTC. The full variable domain, with the rest looked up from reference TRBV7-9 and TRBJ2-7, is DTGVSQNPRHKITKRGQNVTFRCDPISEHNRLYWYRQTLGQGPEFLTYFQNEAQLEKSRLLSDRFSAERPKGSFSTLEIQRTEQGDSAMYLCASSLPGLEQYFGPGTRLTVT.

Concerning this clonotype itself: Since a much larger clone is just one base distant, this may be a read error. The V call is TRBV20-1, the J call TRBJ2-3, with D unresolved. V dropped 4 bases and J dropped 2 bases, with 16 bases sitting between them. The germline gives CDR1 DFQATT, CDR2 SNEGSKA (reference sequence). The CDR3 is made up of 15 amino acids. DNA for the CDR3: TGCAGTGCTACCCCTACCGGAGTACACACAGATACGCAGTATTTT. Translation gives CSATPTGVHTDTQYF.

The chain is built from TRBV9 and TRBJ1-5; no clear D gene. Germline V gene data show CDR1 as SGDLS and CDR2 as YYNGEE. Trimming left V 6 bases short and J 0 bases short, with 16 bases between. CDR3 length: 16 amino acids. The CDR3, as DNA: TGTGCCAGCAACGAGGGCGGAGGCAATAGCAATCAGCCCCAGCATTTT. Protein sequence: CASNEGGGNSNQPQHF.